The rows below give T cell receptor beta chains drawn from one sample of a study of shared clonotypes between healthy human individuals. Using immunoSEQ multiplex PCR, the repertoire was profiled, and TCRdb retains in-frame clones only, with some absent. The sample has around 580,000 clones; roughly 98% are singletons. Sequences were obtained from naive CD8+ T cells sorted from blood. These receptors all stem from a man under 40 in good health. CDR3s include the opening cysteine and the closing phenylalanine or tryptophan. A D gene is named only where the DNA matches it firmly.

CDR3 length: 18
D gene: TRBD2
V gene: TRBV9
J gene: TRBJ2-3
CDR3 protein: CASSARTSGTPSTDTQYF
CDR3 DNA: TGTGCCAGCAGCGCCCGGACTAGCGGGACCCCAAGCACAGATACGCAGTATTTT

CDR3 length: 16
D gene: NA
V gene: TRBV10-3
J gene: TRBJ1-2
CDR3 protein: CAISESVKSTGYGYTF
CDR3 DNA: TGTGCCATCAGTGAGTCGGTTAAGAGCACGGGCTATGGCTACACCTTC

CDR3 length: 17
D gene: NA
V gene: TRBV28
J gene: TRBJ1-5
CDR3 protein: CASSPPLGLPLYQPQHF
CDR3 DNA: TGTGCCAGCAGTCCCCCATTGGGGCTACCACTATATCAGCCCCAGCATTTT

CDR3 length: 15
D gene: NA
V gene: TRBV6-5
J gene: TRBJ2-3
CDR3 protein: CASRPDGFGTDTQYF
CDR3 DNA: TGTGCCAGCAGACCTGACGGATTCGGGACAGATACGCAGTATTTT

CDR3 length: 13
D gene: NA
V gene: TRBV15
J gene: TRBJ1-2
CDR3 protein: CATSRDRRDGYTF
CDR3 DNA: TGTGCCACCAGCAGAGATCGCCGGGATGGCTACACCTTC

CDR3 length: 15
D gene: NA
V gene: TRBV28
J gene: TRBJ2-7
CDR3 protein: CASSSRDRNLYEQYF
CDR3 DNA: TGTGCCAGCAGTTCCCGGGATAGAAACCTCTACGAGCAGTACTTC

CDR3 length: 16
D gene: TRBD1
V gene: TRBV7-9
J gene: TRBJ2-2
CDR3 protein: CASRSAGTGNTGELFF
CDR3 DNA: TGTGCCAGCAGATCTGCCGGGACAGGGAACACCGGGGAGCTGTTTTTT

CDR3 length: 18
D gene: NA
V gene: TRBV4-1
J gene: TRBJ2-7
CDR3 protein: CASSQDPYSSLGSYEQYF
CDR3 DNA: TGCGCCAGCAGCCAAGATCCGTACAGCTCCTTGGGTTCCTACGAGCAGTACTTC

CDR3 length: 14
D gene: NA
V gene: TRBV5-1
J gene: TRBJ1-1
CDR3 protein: CASSFGRNWEEAFF
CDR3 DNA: TGCGCCAGCAGCTTCGGGAGGAATTGGGAGGAGGCTTTCTTT

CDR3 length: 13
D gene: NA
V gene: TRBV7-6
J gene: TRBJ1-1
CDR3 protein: CASSLSENTEAFF
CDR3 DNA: TGTGCCAGCAGCTTGTCAGAGAACACTGAAGCTTTCTTT

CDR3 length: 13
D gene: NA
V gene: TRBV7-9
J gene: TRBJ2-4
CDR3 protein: CASSFSLEGSLYF
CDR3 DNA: TGTGCCAGCAGCTTTTCTCTCGAAGGTAGTCTTTACTTC

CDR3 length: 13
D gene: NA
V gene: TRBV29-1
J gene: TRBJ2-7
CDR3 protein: CSVVAASSYEQYF
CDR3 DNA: TGCAGCGTTGTGGCGGCGAGCTCCTACGAGCAGTACTTC

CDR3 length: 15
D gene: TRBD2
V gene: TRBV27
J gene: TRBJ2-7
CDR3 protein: CASSLRAGESYEQYF
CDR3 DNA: TGTGCCAGCAGTTTAAGGGCGGGAGAGTCCTACGAGCAGTACTTC

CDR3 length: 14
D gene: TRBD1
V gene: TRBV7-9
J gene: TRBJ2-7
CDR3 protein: CASSSTDRDDEQYF
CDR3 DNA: TGTGCCAGCAGCTCAACGGACAGGGATGACGAGCAGTACTTC

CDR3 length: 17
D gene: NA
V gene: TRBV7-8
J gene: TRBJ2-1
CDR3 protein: CASSLRTSQSSYNEQFF
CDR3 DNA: TGTGCCAGCAGCTTACGAACTAGTCAGAGCTCCTACAATGAGCAGTTCTTC

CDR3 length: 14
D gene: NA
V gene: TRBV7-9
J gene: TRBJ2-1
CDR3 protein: CASSSTLSRDEQFF
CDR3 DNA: TGTGCCAGCAGCTCAACGTTGTCGAGGGATGAGCAGTTCTTC

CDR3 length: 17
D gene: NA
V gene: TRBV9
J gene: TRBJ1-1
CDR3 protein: CASSVARIPDWGTEAFF
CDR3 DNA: TGTGCCAGCAGCGTAGCTAGGATTCCAGACTGGGGCACTGAAGCTTTCTTT

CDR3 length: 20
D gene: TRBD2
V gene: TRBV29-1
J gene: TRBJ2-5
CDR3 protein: CSAAGGLAGVVSGNGETQYF
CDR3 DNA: TGCAGCGCCGCAGGGGGACTAGCGGGAGTTGTATCGGGTAACGGAGAGACCCAGTACTTC

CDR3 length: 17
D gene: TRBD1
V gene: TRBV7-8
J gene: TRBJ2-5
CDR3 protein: CASSSRGLDRALETQYF
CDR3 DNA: TGTGCCAGCAGCTCAAGGGGTCTGGACAGGGCCCTGGAGACCCAGTACTTC

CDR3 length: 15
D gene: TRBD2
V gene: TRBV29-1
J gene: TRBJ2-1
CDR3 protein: CSVLAAGNSYNEQFF
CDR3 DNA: TGCAGCGTGCTAGCGGCGGGAAACTCCTACAATGAGCAGTTCTTC

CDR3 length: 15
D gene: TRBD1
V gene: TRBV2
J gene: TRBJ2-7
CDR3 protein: CASSEGYRGLDEQYF
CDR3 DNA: TGTGCCAGCAGTGAAGGGTACAGGGGGCTGGACGAGCAGTACTTC

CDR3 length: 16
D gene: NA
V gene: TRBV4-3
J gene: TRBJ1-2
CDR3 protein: CASSQDRGVGLRGYTF
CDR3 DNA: TGCGCCAGCAGCCAAGATCGGGGGGTAGGGTTGAGAGGCTACACCTTC

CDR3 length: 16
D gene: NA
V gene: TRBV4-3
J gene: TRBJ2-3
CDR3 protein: CASSQELTRSPDTQYF
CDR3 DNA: TGCGCCAGCAGCCAAGAACTAACTAGGAGCCCAGATACGCAGTATTTT

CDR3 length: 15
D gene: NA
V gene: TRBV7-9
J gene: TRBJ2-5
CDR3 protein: CASSGVASAQETQYF
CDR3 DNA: TGTGCCAGCAGCGGCGTGGCTAGCGCTCAAGAGACCCAGTACTTC

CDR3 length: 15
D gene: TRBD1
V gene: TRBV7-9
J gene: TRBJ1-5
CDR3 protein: CASSPTGDSNQPQHF
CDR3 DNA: TGTGCCAGCAGCCCGACAGGGGATAGCAATCAGCCCCAGCATTTT

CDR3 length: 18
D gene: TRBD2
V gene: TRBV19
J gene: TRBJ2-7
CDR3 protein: CASSAARLAGGPPYEQYF
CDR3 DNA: TGTGCCAGTAGTGCCGCACGTTTAGCGGGAGGGCCCCCCTACGAGCAGTACTTC

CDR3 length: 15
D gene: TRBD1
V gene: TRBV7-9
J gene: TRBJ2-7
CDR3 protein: CASSLGGRGIDEQYF
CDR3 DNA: TGTGCCAGCAGCTTAGGGGGCAGGGGGATCGACGAGCAGTACTTC

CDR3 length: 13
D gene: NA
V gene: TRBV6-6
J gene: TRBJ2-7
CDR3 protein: CASSARVGDEQYF
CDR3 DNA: TGTGCCAGCAGTGCCAGGGTAGGGGACGAGCAGTACTTC